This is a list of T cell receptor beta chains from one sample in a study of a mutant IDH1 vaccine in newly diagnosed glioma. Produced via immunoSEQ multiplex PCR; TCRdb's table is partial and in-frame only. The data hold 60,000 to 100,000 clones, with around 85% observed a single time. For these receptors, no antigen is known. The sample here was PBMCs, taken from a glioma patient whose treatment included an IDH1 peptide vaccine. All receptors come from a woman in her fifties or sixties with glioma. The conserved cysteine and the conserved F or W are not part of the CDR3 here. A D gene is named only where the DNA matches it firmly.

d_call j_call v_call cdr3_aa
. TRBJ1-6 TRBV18 ASSFEQSPLH
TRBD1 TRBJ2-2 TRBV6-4 ASSPSRTGRTTGELF
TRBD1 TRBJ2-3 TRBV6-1 ASSERGQGLDTQY
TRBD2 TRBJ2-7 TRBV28 ASTGGGSKSYEQY
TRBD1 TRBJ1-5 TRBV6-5 ASRTGAQPQH
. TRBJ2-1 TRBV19 ASSVRVPEDEQF
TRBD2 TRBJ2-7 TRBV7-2 ASSSRLAGGREQY
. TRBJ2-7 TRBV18 ASSPRVYEQY
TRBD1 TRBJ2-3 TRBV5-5 ASSFLRGQGGDTQY
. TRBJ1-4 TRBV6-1 ASSTIQESEKLF
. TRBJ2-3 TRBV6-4 ASSDGSGDTQY
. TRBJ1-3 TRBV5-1 ASSGEGAGNTIY
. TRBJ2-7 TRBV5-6 ASSYIQGTYEQY
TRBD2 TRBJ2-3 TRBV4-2 ASSQDLRLAAGGDTQY
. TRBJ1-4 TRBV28 ASSLMAGYEKLF
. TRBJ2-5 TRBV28 ASTLARETQY
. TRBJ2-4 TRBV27 ASSDLGGLAKNIQY